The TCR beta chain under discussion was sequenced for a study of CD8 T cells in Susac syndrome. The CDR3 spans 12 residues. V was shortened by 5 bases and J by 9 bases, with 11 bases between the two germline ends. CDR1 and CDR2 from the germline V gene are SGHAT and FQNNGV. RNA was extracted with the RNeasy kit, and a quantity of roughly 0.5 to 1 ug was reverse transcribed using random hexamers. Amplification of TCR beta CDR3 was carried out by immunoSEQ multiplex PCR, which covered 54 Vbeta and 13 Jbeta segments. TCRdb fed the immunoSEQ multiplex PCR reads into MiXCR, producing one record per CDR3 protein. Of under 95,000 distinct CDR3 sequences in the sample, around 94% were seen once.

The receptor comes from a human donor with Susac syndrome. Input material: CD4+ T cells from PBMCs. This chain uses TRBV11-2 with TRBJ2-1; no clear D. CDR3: CASSPTLGEQFF. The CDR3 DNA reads TGTGCCAGCAGCCCGACCCTCGGTGAGCAGTTCTTC.